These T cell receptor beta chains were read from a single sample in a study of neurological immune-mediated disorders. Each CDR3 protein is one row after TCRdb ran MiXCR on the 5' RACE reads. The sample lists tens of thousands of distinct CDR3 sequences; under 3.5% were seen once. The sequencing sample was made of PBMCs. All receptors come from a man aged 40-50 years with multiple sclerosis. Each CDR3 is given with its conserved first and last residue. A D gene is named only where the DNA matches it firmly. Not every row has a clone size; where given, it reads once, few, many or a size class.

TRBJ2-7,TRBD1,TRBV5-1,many,CASSTTGGEQYF,TGCGCCAGCAGCACGACAGGGGGCGAGCAGTACTTC
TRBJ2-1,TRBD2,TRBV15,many,CATSNPSGRVIGNEQFF,TGTGCCACCAGCAACCCTAGCGGGAGGGTAATCGGGAATGAGCAGTTCTTC
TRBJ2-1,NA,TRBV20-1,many,CSASQSHEQFF,TGCAGTGCTTCTCAAAGCCATGAGCAGTTCTTC
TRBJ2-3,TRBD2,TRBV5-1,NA,CASSLASGLAGGLSTDTQYF,TGCGCCAGCAGCTTGGCCTCGGGACTAGCGGGGGGGCTCAGCACAGATACGCAGTATTTT
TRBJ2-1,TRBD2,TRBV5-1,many,CASKYMASGINEQFF,TGCGCCAGCAAGTATATGGCTAGCGGGATCAATGAGCAGTTCTTC
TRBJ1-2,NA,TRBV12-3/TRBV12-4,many,CASSLLRANGYTF,TGTGCCAGCAGTTTGCTCAGGGCGAATGGCTACACCTTC
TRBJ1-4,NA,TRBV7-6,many,CASSHLLSAKGGNEKLFF,TGTGCCAGCAGCCACCTACTTAGCGCCAAGGGCGGAAATGAAAAACTGTTTTTT
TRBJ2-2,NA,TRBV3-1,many,CASSPTQAGELFF,TGTGCCAGCAGCCCTACACAGGCCGGGGAGCTGTTTTTT
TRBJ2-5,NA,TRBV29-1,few,CSVERGRGTENQYF,TGCAGCGTTGAGCGAGGCAGGGGAACCGAGAACCAGTACTTC
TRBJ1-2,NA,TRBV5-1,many,CASHEDYGYTF,TGCGCCAGCCATGAAGACTATGGCTACACCTTC
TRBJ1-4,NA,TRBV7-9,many,CASSRQGGGEKLFF,TGTGCCAGCAGTCGTCAGGGAGGTGGCGAAAAACTGTTTTTT
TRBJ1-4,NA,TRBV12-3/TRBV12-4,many,CAVSAGGATNEKLFF,TGTGCCGTTAGCGCCGGTGGGGCAACTAATGAAAAACTGTTTTTT
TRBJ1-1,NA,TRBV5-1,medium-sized,CASSLGGAGNTEAFF,TGCGCCAGCAGCTTGGGAGGGGCAGGGAACACTGAAGCTTTCTTT
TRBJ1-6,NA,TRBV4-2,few,CASTRTGGGNSPLHF,TGTGCCAGCACCCGGACCGGTGGGGGTAATTCACCCCTCCACTTT
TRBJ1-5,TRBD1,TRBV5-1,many,CASSQTTGVGQPQHF,TGCGCCAGCAGCCAAACGACAGGGGTAGGGCAGCCCCAGCATTTT
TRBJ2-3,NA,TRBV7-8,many,CASSFAGPTDTQYF,TGTGCCAGCAGCTTTGCGGGACCCACAGATACGCAGTATTTT
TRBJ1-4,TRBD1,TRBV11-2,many,CASSWGTATNEKLFF,TGTGCCAGCAGCTGGGGGACAGCAACTAATGAAAAACTGTTTTTT
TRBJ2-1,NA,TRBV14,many,CASQTTHLDNEQFF,TGTGCCAGCCAAACGACCCACTTGGACAATGAGCAGTTCTTC
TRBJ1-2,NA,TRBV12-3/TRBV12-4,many,CASSPRRAGGYTF,TGTGCCAGCAGTCCCCGCAGGGCGGGAGGCTACACCTTC
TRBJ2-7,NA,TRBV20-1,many,CSARDTGAYEQYF,TGCAGTGCTAGAGATACAGGTGCCTACGAGCAGTACTTC
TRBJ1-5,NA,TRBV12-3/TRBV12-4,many,CASSLRGSNQPQHF,TGTGCCAGCAGTTTAAGGGGGAGCAATCAGCCCCAGCATTTT
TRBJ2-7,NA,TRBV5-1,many,CASSLGQDYEQYF,TGCGCCAGCAGCTTGGGACAGGACTACGAGCAGTACTTC
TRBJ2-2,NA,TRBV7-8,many,CASRTAIARRRTGELFF,TGTGCCAGCAGGACTGCTATTGCGCGAAGAAGGACCGGGGAGCTGTTTTTT
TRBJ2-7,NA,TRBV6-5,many,CASSPPGTRAFEQYF,TGTGCCAGCAGTCCTCCTGGGACCCGAGCCTTCGAGCAGTACTTC
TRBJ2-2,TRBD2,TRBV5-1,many,CASSLDLSGTGGELFF,TGCGCCAGCAGCCTAGACCTTAGCGGGACGGGCGGGGAGCTGTTTTTT
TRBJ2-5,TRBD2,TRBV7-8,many,CASSSSGAQAETQYF,TGTGCCAGCAGCTCGAGCGGGGCGCAGGCCGAGACCCAGTACTTC
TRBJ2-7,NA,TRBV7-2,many,CASSNSRVSYEQYF,TGTGCCAGCAGCAATTCGCGGGTCTCCTACGAGCAGTACTTC
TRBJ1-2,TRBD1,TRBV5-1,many,CASSWDSRGYGYTF,TGCGCCAGCAGCTGGGACAGTCGGGGGTATGGCTACACCTTC